This T cell receptor (beta chain) was sequenced during a study of regulatory T cells in long-lasting Graves disease. V lost 0 bases and J lost 4, with 6 bases in between. Germline V lookup: CDR1 MRHNA, CDR2 SNTAGT. The CDR3 length is 13 residues. Both iRepertoire HTBI primers and Arm-PCR of CDR3 regions were used to build the TCR beta libraries. TCRdb ran MiXCR on the multiplex PCR reads and lists one entry per CDR3 protein. Of about 530,000 distinct CDR3 sequences in the sample, 15% to 20% are singletons; the top ten hold 20% to 25%. This clonotype was recorded many times. Its cognate antigen is unknown. Time point indicated: newly diagnosed GD, antithyroid drugs for less than 3 months. PBMC RNA was the source of the TCR library. General study findings and limits: Newly diagnosed patients had higher TCR diversity than persistent Graves' patients did.

This same sample was also part of a study on T cells in Graves' hyperthyroidism and ophthalmopathy. Turning to that study: The definition of stable Graves' hyperthyroidism was no ophthalmopathy progression within 18 months. Diagnostic decisions used clinical symptoms, serum thyroxine and TRAb, thyroid ultrasound and orbital computed tomography. The TCR CDR3 was amplified in a first-round RT-PCR using the HTBI primer set.

V and J are TRBV6-4 and TRBJ1-2; D not certain. This clonotype was obtained from a woman aged 35-65 years with Graves disease. The specimen was peripheral blood mononuclear cells (PBMCs), collected at new diagnosis, from a patient treated with antithyroid drugs. The DNA for the CDR3 is TGTGCCAGCAGTGACTCGGTCGGCTATGGCTACACCTTC. Translation gives CASSDSVGYGYTF.